The 7 T cell receptor beta chains below come from one sample, sequenced in a study of T cells after yellow fever vaccination. A single record per CDR3 protein comes from TCRdb applying MiXCR to the 5' RACE reads. The sample has 250,000 to 300,000 distinct CDR3 sequences; 8.5% to 10% are singletons. The source was CD4+ T cells sorted from PBMCs, collected 5 days after the yellow fever booster vaccination. The receptors were gathered from a man younger than 35 who received the YFV17D yellow fever vaccine.

The V gene is TRBV18, the J gene TRBJ1-1; possible D gene TRBD1, 6 bases. Germline V gives CDR1 KGHSH, CDR2 LQKENI. V lost 4 bases and J lost 1, with 19 bases in between. The CDR3 contains 17 residues. CDR3 sequence reads: CASSLLAGGPWNTEAFF. DNA of the CDR3: TGTGCCAGCTCACTCCTCGCCGGGGGCCCATGGAACACTGAAGCTTTCTTT.

This clonotype was recorded a few times. This rearrangement joins TRBV6-5 to TRBJ1-4; maybe TRBD1 (5 bases). V was trimmed by 0 bases and J by 0 bases, leaving 20 bases between them. The germline V gene has CDR1 MNHEY and CDR2 SVGAGI. The CDR3 has 20 residues. In nucleotides, the CDR3 is TGTGCCAGCAGTTACTCATCGATCGGTGACAGTCATACAACTAATGAAAAACTGTTTTTT. Translating gives CASSYSSIGDSHTTNEKLFF.

V and J are TRBV12-3 or TRBV12-4 and TRBJ2-1; D perhaps matches TRBD2 (5 bases). This CDR3 has 15 residues. Trimming left V 4 bases short and J 0 bases short, with 10 bases between. The CDR3 DNA follows: TGTGCCAGCAGTTCGGACTTGAGCTCCTACAATGAGCAGTTCTTC. It is translated as CASSSDLSSYNEQFF.

The chain joins TRBV10-3 to TRBJ2-7; tentatively, D is TRBD1 (6 bases). V was cut by 5 bases and J by 3 bases, with 14 bases left in between. CDR1 and CDR2 from the germline V gene are ENHRY and SYGVKD. This CDR3 comprises 14 residues. The CDR3 region has the DNA TGTGCCATCAGTAAGACAGGAACCTTCTACGAGCAGTACTTC. This sequence encodes CAISKTGTFYEQYF.

This clonotype was counted ten times or more. The V and J genes are TRBV5-1 and TRBJ2-3, with D perhaps matching TRBD2 (6 bases). Trimming pared 5 bases from V and 6 bases from J, leaving 19 bases between. The CDR3 runs 15 residues. The germline V gene has CDR1 SGHRS and CDR2 YFSETQ. The CDR3 loop is CASRIRAGPGDTQYF. Here the CDR3 DNA reads TGCGCCAGCAGGATAAGAGCGGGTCCCGGGGATACGCAGTATTTT.

This clonotype came up many times. The chain recombines TRBV6-6 with TRBJ2-4; D remains ambiguous. The ends were cut back, 5 bases at V and 8 bases at J, with 10 bases in the middle. The V gene's germline CDR1 is MNHNY and CDR2 SVGAGI (reference sequence). This CDR3 contains 12 residues. CDR3 protein: CASSPSRDIQYF. The CDR3 region has the DNA TGTGCCAGCAGTCCGAGTCGGGACATTCAGTACTTC.

The CDR3 DNA is TGTGCCAGCAGCTTCGACTCCGGACTAAGGTACAATGAGCAGTTCTTC. It yields the protein CASSFDSGLRYNEQFF. This sequence joins TRBV11-2 and TRBJ2-1; D perhaps matches TRBD2 (6 bases). The CDR3 loop spans 16 amino acids. CDR1 is SGHAT, CDR2 FQNNGV, per germline. Trimming shortened V by 3 bases and J by 4 bases, and 16 bases separated the two germline ends.